One sample yielded the 6 T cell receptor beta chains listed below, sequenced in a study of T cell responses to AZD1222 COVID-19 vaccine. Using immunoSEQ multiplex PCR, the repertoire was profiled, and TCRdb retains in-frame clones only, with some absent. The sample holds under 200,000 clones; approximately 94% are singletons and the top ten take 3.6%. The material was peripheral blood, obtained 28 days after the second dose of the MenACWY control vaccine. Source of these receptors: an adult who received the MenACWY meningococcal vaccine as a control.

The chain joins TRBV11-3 to TRBJ2-1; D is unresolved. The CDR3 spans 12 residues. CDR1 SGHNT and CDR2 YENEEA come from the germline V gene. V shed 5 bases and J shed 9 bases, with 11 bases lying between them. CDR3 bases: TGTGCCAGCAGCCAACGTTTCGGTGAGCAGTTCTTC. It codes for CASSQRFGEQFF.

V is TRBV9 and J is TRBJ2-5; 11 positions agree with TRBD2. This CDR3 has 16 residues. J was trimmed by 4 bases and V by 0 bases; bases with no gene match: 5. Germline V gene lookup returns CDR1 SGDLS and CDR2 YYNGEE. For the CDR3, the DNA is TGTGCCAGCAGCGTAGGAACTAGCGGGAGTGGAGAGACCCAGTACTTC. Translation: CASSVGTSGSGETQYF.

The V call is TRBV30, the J call TRBJ1-2; the D gene is possibly TRBD1 (5 bases). CDR3 length: 14 residues. Trimming shortened V by 1 base and J by 5 bases, and 14 bases separated the two germline ends. Germline CDR1 reads GTSNPN; CDR2 reads SVGIG (reference sequence). The CDR3 region is CAWSGGRAYYGYTF. In DNA form, the CDR3 reads TGTGCCTGGAGTGGAGGCAGGGCCTATTATGGCTACACCTTC.

The rearrangement uses TRBV6-5 and TRBJ1-5; unclear D gene. The CDR3 is made up of 14 amino acids. With 7 bases removed from V and 4 bases from J, the gap between germline ends came to 14 bases. Germline CDR1 and CDR2: MNHEY and SVGAGI. This CDR3 is CASIPGEPNQPQHF. The CDR3 coding sequence is TGTGCCAGCATCCCTGGGGAGCCTAATCAGCCCCAGCATTTT.

J is TRBJ2-2 and V is TRBV3-1 (or the pseudogene TRBV3-2); D gene ambiguous. Germline assignment: CDR1 LGHDT and CDR2 YNNKEL (reference sequence). V lost 3 bases and J lost 1, with 18 bases in between. The CDR3 sequence is 18 residues long. In DNA form, the CDR3 reads TGTGCCAGCAGCCAGGGGTTAGGCGGTCGGAAGAACACCGGGGAGCTGTTTTTT. Protein: CASSQGLGGRKNTGELFF.

The V and J genes are TRBV28 and TRBJ1-2; D ambiguous. Germline lookup yields CDR1 MDHEN and CDR2 SYDVKM. V was shortened by 7 bases and J by 8 bases, with 20 bases between the two germline ends. This CDR3 comprises 14 residues. The CDR3 region is CASIAHSGSRGYTF. CDR3 sequence (DNA): TGTGCCAGCATCGCACACAGTGGAAGTCGAGGCTACACCTTC.